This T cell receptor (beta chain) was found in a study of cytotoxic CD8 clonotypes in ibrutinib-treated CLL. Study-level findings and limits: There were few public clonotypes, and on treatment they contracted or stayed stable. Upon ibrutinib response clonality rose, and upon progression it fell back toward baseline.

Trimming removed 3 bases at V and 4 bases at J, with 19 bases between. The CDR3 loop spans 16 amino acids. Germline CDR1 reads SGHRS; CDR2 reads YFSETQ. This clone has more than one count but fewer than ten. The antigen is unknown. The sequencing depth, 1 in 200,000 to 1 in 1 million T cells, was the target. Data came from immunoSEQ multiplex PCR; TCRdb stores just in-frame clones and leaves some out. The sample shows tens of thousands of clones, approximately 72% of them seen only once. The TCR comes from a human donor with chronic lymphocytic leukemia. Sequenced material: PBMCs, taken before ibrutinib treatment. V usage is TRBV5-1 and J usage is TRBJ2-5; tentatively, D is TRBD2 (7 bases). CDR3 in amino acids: CASSSHGAGARETQYF. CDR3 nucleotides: TGCGCCAGCAGCTCCCACGGCGCGGGGGCGAGAGAGACCCAGTACTTC. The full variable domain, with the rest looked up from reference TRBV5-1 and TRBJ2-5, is KAGVTQTPRYLIKTRGQQVTLSCSPISGHRSVSWYQQTPGQGLQFLFEYFSETQRNKGNFPGRFSGRQFSNSRSEMNVSTLELGDSALYLCASSSHGAGARETQYFGPGTRLLVL.